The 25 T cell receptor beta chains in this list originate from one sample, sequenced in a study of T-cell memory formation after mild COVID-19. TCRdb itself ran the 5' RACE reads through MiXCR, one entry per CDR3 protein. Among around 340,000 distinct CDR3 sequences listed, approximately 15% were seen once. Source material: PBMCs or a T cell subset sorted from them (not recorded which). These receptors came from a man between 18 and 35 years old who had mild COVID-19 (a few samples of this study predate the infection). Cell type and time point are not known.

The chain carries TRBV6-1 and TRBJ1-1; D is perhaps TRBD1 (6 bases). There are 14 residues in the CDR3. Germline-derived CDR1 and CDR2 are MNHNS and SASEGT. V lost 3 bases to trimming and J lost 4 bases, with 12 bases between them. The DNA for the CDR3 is TGTGCCAGCAGTGATCAAGGGGGAGGCACTGAAGCTTTCTTT. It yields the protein CASSDQGGGTEAFF.

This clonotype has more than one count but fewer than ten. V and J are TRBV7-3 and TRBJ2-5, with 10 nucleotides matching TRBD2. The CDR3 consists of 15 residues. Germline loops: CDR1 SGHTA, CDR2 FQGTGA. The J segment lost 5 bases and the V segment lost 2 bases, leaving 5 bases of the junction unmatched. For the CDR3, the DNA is TGTGCCAGCAGCTTAGTAAGCGGGGGGGCTGAGACCCAGTACTTC. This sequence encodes CASSLVSGGAETQYF. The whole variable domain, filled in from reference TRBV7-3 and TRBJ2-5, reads GAGVSQTPSNKVTEKGKYVELRCDPISGHTALYWYRQSLGQGPEFLIYFQGTGAADDSGLPNDRFFAVRPEGSVSTLKIQRTERGDSAVYLCASSLVSGGAETQYFGPGTRLLVL.

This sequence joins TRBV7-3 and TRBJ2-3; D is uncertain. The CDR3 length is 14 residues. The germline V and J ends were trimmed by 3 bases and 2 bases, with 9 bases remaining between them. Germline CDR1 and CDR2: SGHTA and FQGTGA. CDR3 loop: CASSLGGHTDTQYF. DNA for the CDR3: TGTGCCAGCAGCTTGGGCGGCCACACAGATACGCAGTATTTT.

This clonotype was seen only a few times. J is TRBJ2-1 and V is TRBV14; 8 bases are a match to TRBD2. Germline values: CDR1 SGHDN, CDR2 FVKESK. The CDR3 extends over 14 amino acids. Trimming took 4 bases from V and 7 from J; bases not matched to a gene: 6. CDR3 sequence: CASSRTLAGNEQFF. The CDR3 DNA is TGTGCCAGCAGCCGTACCCTAGCGGGTAATGAGCAGTTCTTC.

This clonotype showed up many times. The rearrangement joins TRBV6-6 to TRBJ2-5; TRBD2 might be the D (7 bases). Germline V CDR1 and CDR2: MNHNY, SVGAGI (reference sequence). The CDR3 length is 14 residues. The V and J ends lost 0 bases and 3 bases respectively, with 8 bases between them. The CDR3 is CASSYSGGEETQYF. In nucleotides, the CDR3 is TGTGCCAGCAGTTACTCAGGGGGGGAAGAGACCCAGTACTTC.

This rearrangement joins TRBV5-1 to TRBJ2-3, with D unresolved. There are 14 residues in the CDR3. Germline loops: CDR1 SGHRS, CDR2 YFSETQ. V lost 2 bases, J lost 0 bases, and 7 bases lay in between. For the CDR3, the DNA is TGCGCCAGCAGCTTTAGTACTAGCACAGATACGCAGTATTTT. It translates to CASSFSTSTDTQYF.

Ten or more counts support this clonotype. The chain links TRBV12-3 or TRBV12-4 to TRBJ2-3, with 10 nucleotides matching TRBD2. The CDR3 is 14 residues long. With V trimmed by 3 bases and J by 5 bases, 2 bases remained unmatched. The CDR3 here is CASSLLAGEDTQYF. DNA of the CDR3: TGTGCCAGCAGTTTGCTAGCGGGGGAAGATACGCAGTATTTT.

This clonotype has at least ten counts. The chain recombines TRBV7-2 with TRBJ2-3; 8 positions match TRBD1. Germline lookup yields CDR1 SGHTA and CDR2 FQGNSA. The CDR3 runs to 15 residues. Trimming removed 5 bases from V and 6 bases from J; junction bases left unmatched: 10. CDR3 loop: CASSKGQGWTDTQYF. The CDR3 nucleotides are TGTGCCAGCAGCAAAGGACAGGGATGGACGGATACGCAGTATTTT.

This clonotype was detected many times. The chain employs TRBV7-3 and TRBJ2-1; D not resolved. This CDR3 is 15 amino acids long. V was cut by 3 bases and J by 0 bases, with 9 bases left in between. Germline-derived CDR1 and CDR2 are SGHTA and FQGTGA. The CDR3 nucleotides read TGTGCCAGCAGCTTGGGAATCAGCTCCTACAATGAGCAGTTCTTC. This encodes CASSLGISSYNEQFF.

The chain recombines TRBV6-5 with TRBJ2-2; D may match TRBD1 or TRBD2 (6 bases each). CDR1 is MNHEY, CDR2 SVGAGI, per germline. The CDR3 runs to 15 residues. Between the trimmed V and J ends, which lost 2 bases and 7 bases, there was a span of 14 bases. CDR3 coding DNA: TGTGCCAGCAGTTACGAGGGGGGTGTGATCGGGGAGCTGTTTTTT. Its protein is CASSYEGGVIGELFF.

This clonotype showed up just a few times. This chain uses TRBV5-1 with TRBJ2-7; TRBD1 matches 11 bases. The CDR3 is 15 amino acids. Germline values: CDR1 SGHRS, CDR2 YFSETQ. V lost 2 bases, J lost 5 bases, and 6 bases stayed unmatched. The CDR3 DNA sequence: TGCGCCAGCAGCTTTGTCGGGACAGGGGGTAACGAGCAGTACTTC. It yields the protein CASSFVGTGGNEQYF.

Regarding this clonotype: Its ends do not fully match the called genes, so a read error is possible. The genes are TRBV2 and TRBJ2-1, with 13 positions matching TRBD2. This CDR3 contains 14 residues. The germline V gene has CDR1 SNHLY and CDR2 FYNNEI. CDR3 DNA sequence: TGTGCCAGCAGTGAATCCCCCCTCGGGACTAGCGGGATCTTC. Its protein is CASSESPLGTSGIF.

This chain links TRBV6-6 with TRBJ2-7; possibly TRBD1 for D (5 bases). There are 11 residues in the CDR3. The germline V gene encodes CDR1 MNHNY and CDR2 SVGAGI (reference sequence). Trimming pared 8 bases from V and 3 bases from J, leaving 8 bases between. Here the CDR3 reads CASSDNYEQYV. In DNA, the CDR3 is TGTGCCAGCTCGGACAACTACGAGCAGTACGTC.

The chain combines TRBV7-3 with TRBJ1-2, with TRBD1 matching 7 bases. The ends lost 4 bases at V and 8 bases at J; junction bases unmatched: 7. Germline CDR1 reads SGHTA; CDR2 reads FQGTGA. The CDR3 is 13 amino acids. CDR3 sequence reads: CASSSRTGGGYTF. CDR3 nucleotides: TGTGCCAGCAGCTCAAGGACAGGAGGCGGCTACACCTTC. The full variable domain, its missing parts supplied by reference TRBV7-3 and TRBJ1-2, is GAGVSQTPSNKVTEKGKYVELRCDPISGHTALYWYRQSLGQGPEFLIYFQGTGAADDSGLPNDRFFAVRPEGSVSTLKIQRTERGDSAVYLCASSSRTGGGYTFGSGTRLTVV.

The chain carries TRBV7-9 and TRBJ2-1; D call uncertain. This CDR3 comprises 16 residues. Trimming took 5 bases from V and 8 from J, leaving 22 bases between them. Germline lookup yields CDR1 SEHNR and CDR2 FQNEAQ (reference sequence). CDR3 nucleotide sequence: TGTGCCAGCAGCAAAACCTGGACGGAGCGCCTTGATGAGCAGTTCTTC. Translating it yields CASSKTWTERLDEQFF.

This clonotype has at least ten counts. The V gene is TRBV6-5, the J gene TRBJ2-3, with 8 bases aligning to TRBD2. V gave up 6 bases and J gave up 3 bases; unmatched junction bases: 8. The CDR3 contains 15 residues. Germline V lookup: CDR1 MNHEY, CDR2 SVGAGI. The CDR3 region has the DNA TGTGCCAGCAGCCGCCGGGGGGGGGTTACAGATACGCAGTATTTT. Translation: CASSRRGGVTDTQYF.

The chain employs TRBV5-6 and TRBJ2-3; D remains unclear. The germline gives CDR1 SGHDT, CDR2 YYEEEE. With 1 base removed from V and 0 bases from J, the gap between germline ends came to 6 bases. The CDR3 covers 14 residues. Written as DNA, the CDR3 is TGTGCCAGCAGCTTGTATCTAAGCACAGATACGCAGTATTTT. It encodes CASSLYLSTDTQYF. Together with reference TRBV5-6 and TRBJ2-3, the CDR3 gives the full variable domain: DAGVTQSPTHLIKTRGQQVTLRCSPKSGHDTVSWYQQALGQGPQFIFQYYEEEERQRGNFPDRFSGHQFPNYSSELNVNALLLGDSALYLCASSLYLSTDTQYFGPGTRLTVL.

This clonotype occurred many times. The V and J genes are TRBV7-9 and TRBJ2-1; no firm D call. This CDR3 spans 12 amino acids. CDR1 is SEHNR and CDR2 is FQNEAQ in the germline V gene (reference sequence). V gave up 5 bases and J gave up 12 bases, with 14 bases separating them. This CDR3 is CASSNDPRVQFF. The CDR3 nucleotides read TGTGCCAGCAGCAATGACCCTAGAGTGCAGTTCTTC.

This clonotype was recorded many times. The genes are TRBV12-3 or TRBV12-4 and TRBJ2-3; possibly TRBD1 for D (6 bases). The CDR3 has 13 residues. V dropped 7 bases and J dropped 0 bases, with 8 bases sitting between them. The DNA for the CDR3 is TGTGCCAGCATGGACAGTAGCACAGATACGCAGTATTTT. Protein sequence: CASMDSSTDTQYF.

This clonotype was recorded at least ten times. CDR3 sequence (DNA): TGTGCCAGCATCTCGAGGGGTCGGACTGAAGCTTTCTTT. It specifies CASISRGRTEAFF. The rearrangement links TRBV6-1 to TRBJ1-1; D might be TRBD1 (5 bases). Per the germline V gene, CDR1 is MNHNS and CDR2 is SASEGT. Trimming removed 7 bases at V and 5 bases at J, with 14 bases between. CDR3 length equals 13 residues.

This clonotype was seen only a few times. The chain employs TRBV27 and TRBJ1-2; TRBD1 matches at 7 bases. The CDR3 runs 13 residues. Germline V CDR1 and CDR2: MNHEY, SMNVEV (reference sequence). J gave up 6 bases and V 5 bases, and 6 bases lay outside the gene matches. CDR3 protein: CASSPRGQHGYTF. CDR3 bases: TGTGCCAGCAGTCCCCGGGGACAGCATGGCTACACCTTC.

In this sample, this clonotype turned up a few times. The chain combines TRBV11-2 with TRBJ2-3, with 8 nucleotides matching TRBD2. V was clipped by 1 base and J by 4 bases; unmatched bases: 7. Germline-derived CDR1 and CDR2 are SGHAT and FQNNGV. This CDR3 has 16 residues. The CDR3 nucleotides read TGTGCCAGCAGCTTAGTCGCGGGGGGCCGCGCAGATACGCAGTATTTT. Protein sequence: CASSLVAGGRADTQYF.

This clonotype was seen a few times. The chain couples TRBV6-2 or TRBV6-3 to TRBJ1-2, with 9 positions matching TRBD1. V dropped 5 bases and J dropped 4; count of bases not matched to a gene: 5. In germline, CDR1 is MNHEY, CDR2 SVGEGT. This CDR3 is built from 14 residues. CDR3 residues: CASSLTGGAYGYTF. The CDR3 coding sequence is TGTGCCAGCAGTCTCACAGGGGGCGCCTATGGCTACACCTTC.

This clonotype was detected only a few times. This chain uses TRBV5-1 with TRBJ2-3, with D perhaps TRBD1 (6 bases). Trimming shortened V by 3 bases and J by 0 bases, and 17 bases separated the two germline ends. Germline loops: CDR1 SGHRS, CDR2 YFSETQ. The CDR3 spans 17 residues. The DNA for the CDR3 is TGCGCCAGCAGCTCTTCCCCAACAGGGCGAAGCACAGATACGCAGTATTTT. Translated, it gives CASSSSPTGRSTDTQYF.

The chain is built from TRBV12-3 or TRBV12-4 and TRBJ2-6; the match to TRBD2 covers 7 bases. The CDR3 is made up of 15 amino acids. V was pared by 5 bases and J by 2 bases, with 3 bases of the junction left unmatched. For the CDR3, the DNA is TGTGCCAGCAGTCGGGGGACTACTGGGGCCAACGTCCTGACTTTC. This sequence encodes CASSRGTTGANVLTF.